The clone carrying this T cell receptor beta chain has more than one count but fewer than ten. The CDR3 spans 14 residues. CDR1 and CDR2 (germline): SEHNR, FQNEAQ (reference sequence). V lost 5 bases and J lost 4; bases outside the gene matches: 4. These data originate in a study of shared clonotypes between healthy human individuals. Sequencing was performed with immunoSEQ multiplex PCR; in TCRdb, only in-frame clones are kept and a portion is missing. Found here are about 1 million clones, under 80% of them singletons; the top ten hold approximately 1.5%. The rearrangement links TRBV7-9 to TRBJ1-3; 8 nucleotides match TRBD1. This TCR was recovered from a young man in good health. Sequencing input: memory CD4+ T cells sorted from blood. Subset given: CD45RA-negative fraction. This CDR3 reads CASSPGTGGNTIYF. Written as DNA, the CDR3 is TGTGCCAGCAGCCCAGGGACAGGCGGAAACACCATATATTTT.